Reported below is one T cell receptor beta chain. One Seattle source followed patients from active infection through their disease course. This sample is drawn from a study of blood T cell repertoires in COVID-19. Overall study: The United States, Italy and Spain were the sources of the acute and convalescent COVID-19 samples. PBMCs, B-cell-depleted T cells, or T cells were the source of the cDNA or gDNA that made up the material.

In the original workflow: Reference gene primer amplification gave nucleated cell count estimates. Assay: immunoSEQ multiplex PCR; the TCRdb copy retains only in-frame clones and omits some. V, J and clone size are taken as reported in that table, and D and trimming were inferred from the DNA itself. This sample carries 200,000 to 300,000 clones, 85% to 90% of them seen once, and the ten largest clones take approximately 5.1%. Germline-derived CDR1 and CDR2 are MNHEY and SVGAGI. This CDR3 contains 12 residues. V was trimmed by 3 bases and J by 6 bases, leaving 6 bases between them. The chain employs TRBV6-5 and TRBJ2-1; D is undetermined. Sequenced material: peripheral blood. This clonotype was sampled from a woman aged 55 to 70 with COVID-19, enrolled during active disease. CDR3 sequence reads: CASSYLSNEQFF. The CDR3 DNA sequence: TGTGCCAGCAGTTATCTCAGCAATGAGCAGTTCTTC.